Below, 24 T cell receptor beta chains from the same sample are listed, as sequenced in a study of breast tumors, draining lymph nodes, adjacent tissues (dated by TCRdb to the mid-2010s). The library was generated by multiplex PCR. This sample was sequenced with an Illumina HiSeq 2000. TCRdb reworked the public reads: Q25 trimming with fastp, MiXCR clone assembly, productive beta chains retained. Rows with a matching CDR3 protein are joined into one entry that keeps the most common DNA and genes. Recorded for this sample are some 100,000 distinct CDR3 sequences; about 20% of them occurred a single time. The biggest ten clones account for 1% to 1.5% of the sample. Lymph node samples came from the axillary draining lymph nodes of breast cancer patients. Sequencing was performed on axillary lymph node tissue. These receptors were obtained from a female donor with breast cancer. Some clones in this sample may be carry-over from other donors' samples.

This clonotype came up many times. The J gene is TRBJ1-2, the V gene TRBV27; D call uncertain. Germline assignment: CDR1 MNHEY and CDR2 SMNVEV (reference sequence). The V end was cut by 8 bases, the J end by 8 bases, with 12 bases between. This CDR3 region has 11 residues. CDR3 sequence reads: CASGYLGGYTF. The CDR3 DNA follows: TGTGCCAGCGGATACTTGGGAGGCTACACCTTC.

This clonotype was found many times. The chain carries TRBV29-1 and TRBJ2-5; 8 nucleotides line up with TRBD1. V dropped 6 bases and J dropped 2; count of bases not matched to a gene: 8. CDR1 SQVTM and CDR2 ANQGSEA come from the germline V gene. The length of the CDR3 is 14 residues. The CDR3 region is CSVDGQGRQETQYF. In DNA, the CDR3 is TGCAGCGTAGACGGACAGGGCCGGCAAGAGACCCAGTACTTC.

This clonotype was observed many times. This chain uses TRBV30 with TRBJ2-7, with TRBD2 matching over 7 bases. CDR3 size: 14 residues. Germline loops: CDR1 GTSNPN, CDR2 SVGIG (reference sequence). With V trimmed by 0 bases and J by 2 bases, 4 bases remained unmatched. CDR3 sequence reads: CAWSVLGGTYEQYF. DNA for the CDR3: TGTGCCTGGAGTGTACTGGGGGGGACCTACGAGCAGTACTTC.

The chain has TRBV20-1 and TRBJ1-6; unclear D gene. Germline CDR1 reads DFQATT; CDR2 reads SNEGSKA (reference sequence). The CDR3 is 16 amino acids. V was shortened by 4 bases and J by 0 bases, with 13 bases between the two germline ends. In nucleotides, the CDR3 is TGCAGTGCTAAGGACTCTCAGAGCTCCTATAATTCACCCCTCCACTTT. This encodes CSAKDSQSSYNSPLHF.

This clonotype showed up many times. This chain joins TRBV9 and TRBJ2-3; D is perhaps TRBD1 (6 bases). This CDR3 contains 14 residues. Germline values: CDR1 SGDLS, CDR2 YYNGEE. Trimming pared 0 bases from V and 5 bases from J, leaving 10 bases between. The CDR3 loop is CASSVEQGVDTQYF. The CDR3 DNA follows: TGTGCCAGCAGCGTAGAACAGGGAGTAGATACGCAGTATTTT.

This clonotype occurred many times. The chain is built from TRBV10-1 and TRBJ2-5; the D is unclear. This CDR3 comprises 13 residues. V was shortened by 4 bases and J by 7 bases, with 13 bases between the two germline ends. Germline V CDR1 and CDR2: WNHNN, SYGVQD (reference sequence). The CDR3 DNA sequence: TGCGCCAGCAGTGGGAATCTAGGCGGGACCCAGTACTTC. This encodes CASSGNLGGTQYF.

As regards this clonotype: One base away lies a much larger clone, so this may be a sequencing read error. The rearrangement links TRBV7-2 to TRBJ1-4; 7 positions match TRBD1. Germline V gene sequence: CDR1 SGHTA, CDR2 FQGNSA. This CDR3 has 14 amino acids. The CDR3: CANSLGTVREKLFF. The DNA of the CDR3 is TGTGCCAACAGCTTGGGGACAGTTCGTGAAAAACTGTTTTTT.

This clonotype was detected ten times or more. This chain uses TRBV6-5 with TRBJ1-5; 9 bases are shared with TRBD1. From germline, CDR1 is MNHEY and CDR2 SVGAGI. J gave up 7 bases and V 9 bases, and 16 bases lay outside the gene matches. The CDR3 extends over 16 amino acids. CDR3 amino acids: CARTLLGGQGGQPQHF. CDR3 in DNA: TGTGCCAGAACCCTACTGGGGGGACAGGGAGGCCAGCCCCAGCATTTT.

This clonotype was found a few times. The CDR3 loop reads CASSLPGQGGYGYTF. DNA of the CDR3: TGTGCCAGCAGTTTGCCGGGACAGGGGGGATATGGCTACACCTTC. The chain employs TRBV28 and TRBJ1-2; TRBD1 agrees at 11 bases. Looked up from germline, CDR1 is MDHEN and CDR2 is SYDVKM. V was pared by 3 bases and J by 5 bases, with 5 bases of the junction left unmatched. The CDR3 consists of 15 residues.

This clonotype occurred a few times. The V and J genes are TRBV7-2 and TRBJ2-2; the D call may be TRBD1 or TRBD2 (5 bases each). The CDR3 runs 18 residues. Germline CDR1 SGHTA, CDR2 FQGNSA. V was trimmed by 4 bases and J by 1 base, leaving 19 bases between them. CDR3 bases: TGTGCCAGCAGCTCTAAGGCCACCGGGACCCTGAACACCGGGGAGCTGTTTTTT. Its protein product is CASSSKATGTLNTGELFF.

Of note for this clonotype: The DNA is left out, because the CDR3 cannot be placed on it with certainty; the CDR3 is given as TCRdb lists it. The J gene is TRBJ2-5, the V gene TRBV7-9; the table's D gene call, TRBD1, was not cross checked with the DNA. The CDR3 sequence runs 20 residues, both termini included. Looked up from germline, CDR1 is SEHNR and CDR2 is FQNEAQ (reference sequence). This CDR3 reads CASSDRGDSGYTFGSGTQYF.

This clonotype appeared many times. The chain recombines TRBV5-1 with TRBJ2-3; TRBD1 agrees at 7 bases. The V gene end was trimmed by 2 bases and the J gene end by 6 bases; junction bases not matched to a gene: 6. Per germline, CDR1 SGHRS and CDR2 YFSETQ. The CDR3 contains 14 residues. In DNA form, the CDR3 reads TGCGCCAGCAGCTTTGGACAGGACGGTGATACGCAGTATTTT. It translates to CASSFGQDGDTQYF.

This clonotype was observed many times. The chain uses TRBV6-1 and TRBJ1-2; unclear D gene. Trimming removed 6 bases at V and 4 bases at J, with 12 bases between. Germline CDR1 reads MNHNS; CDR2 reads SASEGT. This CDR3 spans 13 amino acids. CDR3 loop: CASRAGSFYGYTF. The CDR3 nucleotides are TGTGCCAGCAGGGCGGGCTCATTCTATGGCTACACCTTC.

Regarding this clonotype: The junction does not match germline at one end; this may be a read error. This chain links TRBV10-3 with TRBJ2-2, with TRBD1 identical over 12 bases. Germline CDR1 reads ENHRY; CDR2 reads SYGVKD. This CDR3 is built from 16 residues. In DNA form, the CDR3 reads TGTGCCACCAGTGAAAGGGACAGGGGGCAAGACGGGAAGCTGTTTTTT. It specifies CATSERDRGQDGKLFF.

The V call is TRBV19, the J call TRBJ2-1, with 8 bases identical to TRBD1. Per germline, CDR1 LNHDA and CDR2 SQIVND (reference sequence). V lost 8 bases, J lost 0 bases, and 9 bases stayed unmatched. The CDR3 loop spans 16 amino acids. For the CDR3, the DNA is TGTGCCAGTGCCTTACAGGGGGGAGGCTCCTACAATGAGCAGTTCTTC. This codes for CASALQGGGSYNEQFF.

V is TRBV18 and J is TRBJ2-3, with 9 bases that match TRBD1. Unmatched junction bases numbered 0, after V lost 3 bases and J lost 5 bases. The CDR3 covers 13 residues. Germline loops: CDR1 KGHSH, CDR2 LQKENI. CDR3 nucleotide sequence: TGTGCCAGCTCACCGGACAGGGGAGATACGCAGTATTTT. Its translation is CASSPDRGDTQYF.

The V and J genes are TRBV28 and TRBJ1-2, with D unclear. CDR3 size: 17 residues. The V gene lost 5 bases and the J gene lost 5 bases, with 24 bases spanning the gap. Germline assignment: CDR1 MDHEN and CDR2 SYDVKM. The CDR3 loop reads CASSVGWTTRGSYGYTF. CDR3 DNA sequence: TGTGCCAGCAGTGTAGGGTGGACTACCAGAGGGAGTTATGGCTACACCTTC.

This clonotype was observed many times. This rearrangement joins TRBV6-2 or TRBV6-3 to TRBJ2-7; D is perhaps TRBD1 (6 bases). This CDR3 has 16 residues. CDR1 MNHEY and CDR2 SVGEGT come from the germline V gene. V lost 5 bases, J lost 2 bases, and 19 bases lay in between. Here the CDR3 DNA reads TGTGCCAGCAGTACACCCTCCCGGGACAACACCTACGAGCAGTACTTC. Its translation: CASSTPSRDNTYEQYF.

This clonotype was seen at least ten times. The chain carries TRBV10-3 and TRBJ2-2, with 7 bases matching TRBD1. Per the germline V gene, CDR1 is ENHRY and CDR2 is SYGVKD. V lost 5 bases, J lost 4 bases, and 4 bases stayed unmatched. CDR3 size: 14 residues. CDR3 DNA sequence: TGTGCCATCAGTCTGGGACAGCCCACCGGGGAGCTGTTTTTT. Its protein is CAISLGQPTGELFF.

This clonotype has more than one count but fewer than ten. This may be a read error, as it is one base from a much larger clone. The gene calls are TRBV29-1 and TRBJ2-5; D is possibly TRBD1 or TRBD2 (5 bases each). V was clipped by 3 bases and J by 7 bases, with 12 bases between them. This CDR3 spans 12 amino acids. Looked up from germline, CDR1 is SQVTM and CDR2 is ANQGSEA. This CDR3 is CSVEAGRGTQYF. CDR3 bases: TGCAGCGTTGAGGCAGGGAGAGGGACCCAGTACTTC.

This clonotype came up many times. This chain joins TRBV29-1 and TRBJ2-7; TRBD2 might be the D (5 bases). The CDR3 consists of 12 residues. Trimming took 3 bases from V and 2 from J, leaving 8 bases between them. The germline gives CDR1 SQVTM, CDR2 ANQGSEA. CDR3 in DNA: TGCAGCGTTGAGGGAGAGGCCTACGAGCAGTACTTC. The encoded protein is CSVEGEAYEQYF.

This clonotype was seen at least ten times. The V call is TRBV5-8, the J call TRBJ2-7; D might be TRBD1 or TRBD2, each matching 6 bases. Trimming pared 0 bases from V and 2 bases from J, leaving 18 bases between. The CDR3 sequence is 17 residues long. From germline, CDR1 is SGHTS and CDR2 YDEGEE. This CDR3 is CASSLASEGGPTYEQYF. The CDR3 bases are TGTGCCAGCAGCTTGGCCTCGGAGGGGGGTCCTACCTACGAGCAGTACTTC.

On this clonotype: Given a much more abundant clone one base away, this may be a read error. The V and J genes are TRBV12-3 or TRBV12-4 and TRBJ1-6; weak D call: TRBD1 (5 bases). The CDR3 loop spans 13 amino acids. The CDR3 DNA reads as TGTGTCAGCAGGTCTGGGGGGAATTCACCCCTCCACTTT. Protein: CVSRSGGNSPLHF.

This clonotype was detected a few times. V and J are TRBV3-1 and TRBJ1-6; 11 bases fit TRBD1. Trimming took 0 bases from V and 4 from J; bases not matched to a gene: 5. CDR3 length: 18 amino acids. Per the germline V gene, CDR1 is LGHDT and CDR2 is YNNKEL (reference sequence). This chain's CDR3 is CASSQDWTGGAYNSPLHF. For the CDR3, the DNA is TGTGCCAGCAGCCAAGACTGGACAGGGGGCGCATATAATTCACCCCTCCACTTT.